This TCR beta chain derives from a study of cytomegalovirus exposure and HLA in healthy donors. Study as a whole: Approximately 170 million T cells yielded some 120 million unique TCR beta sequences in earlier analysis. Study-level results: An apparent linkage of common viral pathogens to several of the most significant clusters emerged in a later analysis. A later analysis, which compared TCR beta chains of equal frequency, found the HLA-associated ones more clonally expanded.

Concerning this clone itself: Its target is unknown.

CDR3 length equals 15 residues. V was shortened by 1 base and J by 2 bases, with 6 bases between the two germline ends. From germline, CDR1 is MGHRA and CDR2 YSYEKL. Researchers ran the PCR with 60 Vbeta and 13 Jbeta primers. The data were produced by immunoSEQ multiplex PCR, yet TCRdb's version contains in-frame clones alone and is incomplete. The table includes fewer than 120,000 clones, around 79% detected once. The chain recombines TRBV4-1 with TRBJ2-6, with a possible D match to TRBD1 (5 bases). The sequenced sample consisted of PBMCs. The receptor's source is a woman in her twenties or thirties in good health and CMV-seronegative. The CDR3 loop is CASSQGGTGANVLTF. CDR3 sequence (DNA): TGCGCCAGCAGCCAAGGGGGCACTGGGGCCAACGTCCTGACTTTC.